The entry below gives a single T cell receptor beta chain sequence along with its context. CDR3 length equals 15 residues. CDR1 SGHRS and CDR2 YFSETQ come from the germline V gene. V was pared by 3 bases and J by 5 bases, with 18 bases between. The authors reverse transcribed roughly 0.5 to 1 ug RNA with random hexamers. MiXCR was run by TCRdb on the immunoSEQ multiplex PCR reads, yielding one entry per CDR3 protein. The repertoire consists of 150,000 to 200,000 distinct CDR3 sequences, with over 85% occurring once and the leading ten covering about 0.14%. High-throughput TCR beta sequencing covered peripheral CD8+ and CD4+ T cells. The record originates from a study of CD8 T cells in Susac syndrome.

The chain joins TRBV5-1 to TRBJ2-7; the D call may be TRBD1 or TRBD2 (5 bases each). Specimen: CD4+ T cells from PBMCs. The sequence was obtained from a human donor in good health. The CDR3 sequence: CASSSGTRTFDEQYF. As DNA, the CDR3 is TGCGCCAGCAGCTCAGGGACCCGTACTTTTGACGAGCAGTACTTC.